A selection of T cell receptor beta chains follows, all from one sample in a study of long-term antiretroviral therapy in people with HIV. Profiling relied on immunoSEQ multiplex PCR, and the TCRdb table lists in-frame clones only, not all of them. Seen here are approximately 29,000 clones, more than 80% observed once, and the top ten hold 4% to 4.5%. Here the sequenced sample was unsorted PBMCs, taken approximately 5.1 years after starting antiretroviral therapy. The receptors stem from a woman between 40 and 55 years old with HIV. Each CDR3 is given without its conserved first and last residue. Each record gives: V gene, J gene, CDR3 protein.

v_gene: TRBV4-3
j_gene: TRBJ2-7
CDR3aa: ASSQDGPGAYEQY

v_gene: TRBV7-2
j_gene: TRBJ1-2
CDR3aa: ASSLRSYGYT

v_gene: TRBV19
j_gene: TRBJ1-1
CDR3aa: ASSWSVAEAF

v_gene: TRBV11-2
j_gene: TRBJ2-1
CDR3aa: ASSLVRGSSYNEQF

v_gene: TRBV2
j_gene: TRBJ2-7
CDR3aa: ASSFGQGRDYEQY

v_gene: TRBV6-1
j_gene: TRBJ2-3
CDR3aa: AGRTGGIADTQY

v_gene: TRBV2
j_gene: TRBJ2-3
CDR3aa: ASLTDTQY

v_gene: TRBV9
j_gene: TRBJ2-5
CDR3aa: ASSVATTSGETQY

v_gene: TRBV12-5
j_gene: TRBJ2-1
CDR3aa: ASVDNRMPSYNEQF

v_gene: TRBV5-6
j_gene: TRBJ1-2
CDR3aa: ASSSEGGGYYGYT

v_gene: TRBV19
j_gene: TRBJ2-5
CDR3aa: ASSTGLAGKETQY

v_gene: TRBV7-6
j_gene: TRBJ2-3
CDR3aa: ASSWDLGTDTQY

v_gene: TRBV9
j_gene: TRBJ2-1
CDR3aa: ASSVASYNEQF

v_gene: TRBV20-1
j_gene: TRBJ2-7
CDR3aa: SGLDIYEQY

v_gene: TRBV5-4
j_gene: TRBJ2-3
CDR3aa: ASSGSGTSGRTDTQY

v_gene: TRBV30
j_gene: TRBJ2-3
CDR3aa: AWSVGGGRGDTDTQY

v_gene: TRBV19
j_gene: TRBJ2-7
CDR3aa: ASSVRDRGYEQY

v_gene: TRBV29-1
j_gene: TRBJ2-1
CDR3aa: SVGVGGVGWNEQF

v_gene: TRBV6-5
j_gene: TRBJ1-1
CDR3aa: ASSYSGPYEAF

v_gene: TRBV2
j_gene: TRBJ2-5
CDR3aa: ASTFVAGKY

v_gene: TRBV27
j_gene: TRBJ2-5
CDR3aa: ASKDPRYQETQY

v_gene: TRBV5-4
j_gene: TRBJ1-1
CDR3aa: ASIKGGRENTEAF

v_gene: TRBV27
j_gene: TRBJ1-1
CDR3aa: ASSSAYTGGSTEAF

v_gene: TRBV5-1
j_gene: TRBJ2-1
CDR3aa: ASGHGTDNEQF

v_gene: TRBV30
j_gene: TRBJ2-3
CDR3aa: AWGLRQTFPGSTDTQY

v_gene: TRBV6-6
j_gene: TRBJ2-6
CDR3aa: ASSPLSGANVLT

v_gene: TRBV10-2
j_gene: TRBJ2-7
CDR3aa: ASSTSGSYEQY

v_gene: TRBV7-6
j_gene: TRBJ2-7
CDR3aa: ASSSDRGGEQY

v_gene: TRBV6-6
j_gene: TRBJ2-7
CDR3aa: ASSLPGRTSEQY

v_gene: TRBV4-1
j_gene: TRBJ1-4
CDR3aa: ASRGLDEKLF

v_gene: TRBV7-8
j_gene: TRBJ2-7
CDR3aa: ASSLVLGNEQY

v_gene: TRBV28
j_gene: TRBJ1-1
CDR3aa: ASSVGPRNTEAF

v_gene: TRBV7-7
j_gene: TRBJ1-1
CDR3aa: ASRILGNTEAF

v_gene: TRBV9
j_gene: TRBJ1-2
CDR3aa: ASSEGGLYGYT

v_gene: TRBV6-6
j_gene: TRBJ2-2
CDR3aa: ASKFLITGELF

v_gene: TRBV18
j_gene: TRBJ2-6
CDR3aa: ASSDTGTGANVLT

v_gene: TRBV19
j_gene: TRBJ1-5
CDR3aa: ASSPEGMGTSKVQPQH

v_gene: TRBV11-2
j_gene: TRBJ2-2
CDR3aa: ASSSLPTNTGELF

v_gene: TRBV6-5
j_gene: TRBJ1-1
CDR3aa: ASRPGEFDGEAF

v_gene: TRBV10-1
j_gene: TRBJ1-2
CDR3aa: ASSDTGTPRGYT

v_gene: TRBV2
j_gene: TRBJ1-2
CDR3aa: ASSSRRDGYT

v_gene: TRBV6-6
j_gene: TRBJ1-6
CDR3aa: ASSPRGGIESPLH

v_gene: TRBV5-1
j_gene: TRBJ1-4
CDR3aa: ASSLTGFDEKLF

v_gene: TRBV5-4
j_gene: TRBJ2-2
CDR3aa: ASSFFQGGTGELF

v_gene: TRBV19
j_gene: TRBJ1-5
CDR3aa: ASSTGLERQPQH

v_gene: TRBV10-1
j_gene: TRBJ1-1
CDR3aa: ASSELRGTTEAF

v_gene: TRBV6-5
j_gene: TRBJ1-1
CDR3aa: ASSYGGGAGAEAF

v_gene: TRBV7-2
j_gene: TRBJ1-5
CDR3aa: ASSRSRGALQPQH

v_gene: TRBV5-1
j_gene: TRBJ2-1
CDR3aa: ASSLVANEQF

v_gene: TRBV5-1
j_gene: TRBJ2-6
CDR3aa: ASSLMTRSGANVLT

v_gene: TRBV5-5
j_gene: TRBJ1-2
CDR3aa: ASSLAPGQFSYT

v_gene: TRBV11-3
j_gene: TRBJ1-1
CDR3aa: ASSFVGGTEAF

v_gene: TRBV6-5
j_gene: TRBJ1-5
CDR3aa: ASSPAGQGTQH

v_gene: TRBV11-2
j_gene: TRBJ2-5
CDR3aa: ASSPGTGGRETQY

v_gene: TRBV5-4
j_gene: TRBJ2-2
CDR3aa: ASSLDEGAHTGELF

v_gene: TRBV5-1
j_gene: TRBJ2-6
CDR3aa: ASSPGEAGANVLT

v_gene: TRBV5-5
j_gene: TRBJ1-5
CDR3aa: ASSLGVRDLNQPQH

v_gene: TRBV19
j_gene: TRBJ2-3
CDR3aa: ASSISPRRTASTDTQY

v_gene: TRBV6-1
j_gene: TRBJ2-3
CDR3aa: ASSPGQTSDTQY

v_gene: TRBV20-1
j_gene: TRBJ1-3
CDR3aa: SARGGNTIY